A selection of T cell receptor beta chains follows, all from one sample in a study of T cell responses to AZD1222 COVID-19 vaccine. Repertoires were generated with immunoSEQ multiplex PCR, while TCRdb's copy carries only in-frame clones and drops some. This sample has around 150,000 clones, with more than 80% found just once. The specimen comprised peripheral blood, sampled 28 days after the second AZD1222 dose. The receptor set was obtained from an adult who received the AZD1222 COVID-19 vaccine. Each CDR3 is given with its conserved first and last residue. Each record gives: V gene, clone size, D gene, J gene, CDR3 DNA, CDR3 protein. D genes are given only for firm matches. A row's size may be missing; if present it is once, few, many or a size class.

TRBV6-5	NA	NA	TRBJ1-2	TGTGCCAGCAGGAGGATCCAGGGAAGCTATGGCTACACCTTC	CASRRIQGSYGYTF
TRBV5-1	NA	TRBD2	TRBJ2-1	TGCGCCAGCAGAAACAGCGGGACCTCCTACAATGAGCAGTTCTTC	CASRNSGTSYNEQFF
TRBV5-1	NA	NA	TRBJ2-7	TGCGCCAGCACCGGAGGGACAGCCTACGAGCAGTACTTC	CASTGGTAYEQYF
TRBV4-1	NA	TRBD2	TRBJ2-7	TGCGCCAGCAGCCAAGGTCCGACTAGCGCTGTCTACGAGCAGTACTTC	CASSQGPTSAVYEQYF
TRBV5-1	NA	NA	TRBJ1-2	TGCGCCAGCAGCTTGGCCGGCGGAGGAGGTTATGGCTACACCTTC	CASSLAGGGGYGYTF
TRBV19	once	NA	TRBJ1-5	TGTGCCAGCCCCTACGGGGGTTGGGGCCAGCCCCAGCATTTT	CASPYGGWGQPQHF
TRBV5-1	NA	NA	TRBJ1-1	TGCGCCAGCAGCTTTGGTGGCACTGAAGCTTTCTTT	CASSFGGTEAFF
TRBV7-9	NA	TRBD1	TRBJ1-3	TGTGCCACCGGGACAGAAGGAAACACCATATATTTT	CATGTEGNTIYF
TRBV5-5	NA	NA	TRBJ2-3	TGTGCCAGCAGCTCCGCCCTTGGGAGGAGCACAGATACGCAGTATTTT	CASSSALGRSTDTQYF
TRBV5-4	NA	NA	TRBJ1-1	TGTGCCAGCAGCCTGGAGACGAGGGACACTGAAGCTTTCTTT	CASSLETRDTEAFF
TRBV10-3	NA	NA	TRBJ1-1	TGTGCCATCCTCTCGGACATGAACACTGAAGCTTTCTTT	CAILSDMNTEAFF
TRBV30	NA	NA	TRBJ2-2	TGTGCCTGGAGTGGGGACACCGGGGAGCTGTTTTTT	CAWSGDTGELFF
TRBV12-3/TRBV12-4	NA	NA	TRBJ1-3	TGTGCCAGCAGTCTTATGAGGAACACCATATATTTT	CASSLMRNTIYF
TRBV5-4	once	NA	TRBJ1-4	TGTGCCAGCAGCTTGGGGGTTACGGGGGAAAAACTGTTTTTT	CASSLGVTGEKLFF
TRBV19	NA	TRBD1	TRBJ2-2	TGTGCCAGCAGGGGGACAGGGTTGGGGACCGGGGAGCTGTTTTTT	CASRGTGLGTGELFF
TRBV3-1/TRBV3-2	NA	NA	TRBJ1-2	TGTGCCAGCAGCCAAGATCTGGGGGCCGACTATGGCTACACCTTC	CASSQDLGADYGYTF
TRBV13	NA	NA	TRBJ2-1	TGTGCCAGCAGCTTAGGCTTGGTGTACAATGAGCAGTTCTTC	CASSLGLVYNEQFF
TRBV25-1	once	TRBD1	TRBJ1-2	TGTGCCAGCCAGAGACAGGGGGCACACTATGGCTACACCTTC	CASQRQGAHYGYTF
TRBV5-1	NA	NA	TRBJ2-7	TGCGCCAGCAGCTCTCTCGGAGGCCCGAACTTTTACGAGCAGTACTTC	CASSSLGGPNFYEQYF